The clone carrying this TCR beta chain is a singleton in its sample. Its target is unknown. This specimen belongs to a study of T cell responses to AZD1222 COVID-19 vaccine. Study-level background: Recipients boosted at about 4 weeks or about 12 weeks are pooled.

Germline V gene sequence: CDR1 DFQATT, CDR2 SNEGSKA (reference sequence). The CDR3 is 11 residues long. V was pared by 5 bases and J by 4 bases, with 6 bases between. Study conclusions and caveats: Per reports, nearly half of all spike-specific TCRs target regions that are unmutated in variants. Mapped onto spike, vaccine-associated CD4 TCRs spanned it and were dominant at 160-218 and 743-854. Baseline seropositivity occurred in only a handful of AZD1222 recipients.

Repertoires were generated with immunoSEQ multiplex PCR, while TCRdb's copy carries only in-frame clones and drops some. The data show 150,000 to 200,000 clones, with approximately 95% seen just once and around 4% held by the top ten. The chain has TRBV20-1 and TRBJ1-3; no firm D call. This TCR was recovered from an adult in good health. This sample comprised peripheral blood, obtained on day 0 of AZD1222 vaccination. The CDR3 DNA sequence: TGCAGTGCTGATGGGGGAAACACCATATATTTT. It is translated as CSADGGNTIYF.